These 11 T cell receptor beta chains were sequenced from one sample in a study of control samples from healthy donors and cancer patients. Assay used: immunoSEQ multiplex PCR; TCRdb lists only in-frame clones, some missing. Among about 21,000 clones, approximately 81% were seen once, and the ten largest hold roughly 24%. The sequenced material came from PBMCs. These receptors all stem from a man between 60 and 75 years old with colorectal cancer.

This clone was counted a single time. The V and J genes are TRBV29-1 and TRBJ2-5; the D call may be TRBD1 or TRBD2 (5 bases each). Per the germline V gene, CDR1 is SQVTM and CDR2 is ANQGSEA. The CDR3 has 14 amino acids. V lost 7 bases to trimming and J lost 5 bases, with 20 bases between them. CDR3 sequence (DNA): TGCAGCGCCGGGGCCGGAAGAATTAGGGAGACCCAGTACTTC. Translated: CSAGAGRIRETQYF.

V gene TRBV7-8 combines with J gene TRBJ1-1; D remains unclear. Between the trimmed V and J ends, which lost 4 bases and 4 bases, there was a span of 13 bases. The CDR3 is made up of 14 amino acids. Germline CDR1 SGHVS, CDR2 FQNEAQ. The CDR3 bases are TGTGCCAGCAGCTCATTTGAGGGTGGCACTGAAGCTTTCTTT. It encodes CASSSFEGGTEAFF.

V usage is TRBV6-5 and J usage is TRBJ2-7; no firm D call. V was pared by 6 bases and J by 3 bases, with 12 bases between. CDR1 and CDR2 from the germline V gene are MNHEY and SVGAGI. The CDR3 contains 13 residues. The CDR3 nucleotides are TGTGCCAGCAGGAGTCCAAGCCACTACGAGCAGTACTTC. Amino acids: CASRSPSHYEQYF.

The chain recombines TRBV5-1 with TRBJ2-2; the D gene is possibly TRBD1 (5 bases). Germline V gene lookup returns CDR1 SGHRS and CDR2 YFSETQ. The CDR3 consists of 13 residues. The V end was cut by 1 base, the J end by 4 bases, with 5 bases between. DNA for the CDR3: TGCGCCAGCAGCTTGCAGGGCACCGGGGAGCTGTTTTTT. This sequence encodes CASSLQGTGELFF.

The V call is TRBV5-5, the J call TRBJ1-3; 10 bases fit TRBD1. V lost 5 bases and J lost 3; bases outside the gene matches: 11. This CDR3 contains 17 residues. From germline, CDR1 is SGHKS and CDR2 YYEKEE (reference sequence). The CDR3 reads CASRDYRDRGSGNTIYF. The CDR3 bases are TGTGCCAGCAGAGACTACCGGGACAGGGGCAGTGGAAACACCATATATTTT.

This clone was observed once. This chain uses TRBV19 with TRBJ1-2; TRBD1 matches at 7 bases. Germline V gene sequence: CDR1 LNHDA, CDR2 SQIVND (reference sequence). This CDR3 has 16 amino acids. Unmatched junction bases numbered 10, after V lost 0 bases and J lost 6 bases. CDR3 region: CASSIDARGQRNGYTF. As DNA, the CDR3 is TGTGCCAGTAGTATAGACGCTAGGGGACAGCGGAATGGCTACACCTTC. The complete variable domain, with remaining parts taken from reference TRBV19 and TRBJ1-2, reads DGGITQSPKYLFRKEGQNVTLSCEQNLNHDAMYWYRQDPGQGLRLIYYSQIVNDFQKGDIAEGYSVSREKKESFPLTVTSAQKNPTAFYLCASSIDARGQRNGYTFGSGTRLTVV.

This chain links TRBV11-3 with TRBJ2-1; 10 bases line up with TRBD1. In germline, CDR1 is SGHNT, CDR2 YENEEA. After removal of 5 bases from V and 8 bases from J, the junction contained 21 bases not matched to a gene. The CDR3 runs to 19 residues. In DNA form, the CDR3 reads TGTGCCAGCAGCCCCTGGGGGGAGGGGCGACAGGGGGCGCCTCATGAGCAGTTCTTC. Residues: CASSPWGEGRQGAPHEQFF.

The rearrangement uses TRBV24-1 and TRBJ2-2; 9 bases align to TRBD1. V was pared by 6 bases and J by 2 bases, with 18 bases of the junction left unmatched. Germline CDR1 KGHDR, CDR2 SFDVKD. The CDR3 loop spans 20 amino acids. The CDR3 reads CATSPDMLIDRGGNTGELFF. CDR3 sequence (DNA): TGTGCCACCAGTCCTGATATGTTAATCGACAGGGGGGGCAACACCGGGGAGCTGTTTTTT.

This clone was detected once. The genes are TRBV6-4 and TRBJ2-7; 7 nucleotides align to TRBD1. CDR3 length: 15 amino acids. Trimming cost V 1 base and J 1 base; bases outside gene matches: 4. Germline V gene lookup returns CDR1 MRHNA and CDR2 SNTAGT. In DNA form, the CDR3 reads TGTGCCAGCAGTGACTGGCTGACAGGGTCCTACGAGCAGTACGTC. Its translation is CASSDWLTGSYEQYV.

This chain joins TRBV13 and TRBJ2-1; 11 nucleotides agree with TRBD2. Losses at the gene ends were 5 bases for V and 7 bases for J; bases not matched to a gene: 7. Germline CDR1 is PRHDT and CDR2 is FYEKMQ (reference sequence). The length of the CDR3 is 15 residues. As DNA, the CDR3 is TGTGCCAGCAGCGGTAGCGGGGGGGAGTATAATGAGCAGTTCTTC. Its translation: CASSGSGGEYNEQFF.

This rearrangement joins TRBV7-8 to TRBJ2-1; a weak D match, TRBD2 (6 bases). The germline CDR1 and CDR2 sequences are SGHVS and FQNEAQ. This CDR3 comprises 14 residues. The V gene lost 5 bases and the J gene lost 7 bases, with 15 bases spanning the gap. DNA of the CDR3: TGTGCCAGCAGCCGTTTAGGGGAGGAAAATGAGCAGTTCTTC. Its translation: CASSRLGEENEQFF.